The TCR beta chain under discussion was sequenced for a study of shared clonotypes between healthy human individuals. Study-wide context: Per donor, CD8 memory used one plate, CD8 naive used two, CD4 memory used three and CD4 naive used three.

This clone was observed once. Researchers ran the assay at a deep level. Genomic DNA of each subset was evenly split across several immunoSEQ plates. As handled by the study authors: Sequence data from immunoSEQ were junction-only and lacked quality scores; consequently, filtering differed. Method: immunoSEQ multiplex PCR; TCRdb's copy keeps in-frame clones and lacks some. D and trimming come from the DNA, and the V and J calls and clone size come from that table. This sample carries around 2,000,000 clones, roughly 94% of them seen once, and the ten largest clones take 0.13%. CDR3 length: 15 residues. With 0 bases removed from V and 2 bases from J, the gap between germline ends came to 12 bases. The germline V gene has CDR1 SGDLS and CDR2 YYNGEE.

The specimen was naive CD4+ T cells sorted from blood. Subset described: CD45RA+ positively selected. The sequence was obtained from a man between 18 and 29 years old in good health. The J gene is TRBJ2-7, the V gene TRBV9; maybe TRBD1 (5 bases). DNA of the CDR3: TGTGCCAGCAGCGTAGAAGGAACAGGAGCCTACGAGCAGTACTTC. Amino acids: CASSVEGTGAYEQYF.